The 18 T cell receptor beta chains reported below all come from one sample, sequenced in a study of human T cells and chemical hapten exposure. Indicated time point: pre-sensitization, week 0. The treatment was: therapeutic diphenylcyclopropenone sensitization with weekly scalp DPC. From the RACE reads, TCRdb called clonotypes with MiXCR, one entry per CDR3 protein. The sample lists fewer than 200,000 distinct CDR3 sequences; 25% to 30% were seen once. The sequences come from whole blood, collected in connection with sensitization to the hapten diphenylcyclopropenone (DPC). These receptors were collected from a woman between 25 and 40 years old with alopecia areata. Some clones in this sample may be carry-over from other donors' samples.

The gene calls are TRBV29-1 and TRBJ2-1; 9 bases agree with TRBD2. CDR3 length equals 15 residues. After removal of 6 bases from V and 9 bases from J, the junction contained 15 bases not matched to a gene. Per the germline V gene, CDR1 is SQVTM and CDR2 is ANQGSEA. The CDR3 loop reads CSVPLAGKRGREQFF. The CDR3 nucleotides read TGCAGCGTCCCCCTAGCGGGAAAGCGGGGACGTGAGCAGTTCTTC.

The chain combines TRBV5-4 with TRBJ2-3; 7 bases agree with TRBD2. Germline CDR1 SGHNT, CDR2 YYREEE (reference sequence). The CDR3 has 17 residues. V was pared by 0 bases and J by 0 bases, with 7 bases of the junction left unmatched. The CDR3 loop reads CASSLGGTTSSTDTQYF. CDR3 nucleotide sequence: TGTGCCAGCAGCTTGGGAGGGACTACCTCTAGCACAGATACGCAGTATTTT.

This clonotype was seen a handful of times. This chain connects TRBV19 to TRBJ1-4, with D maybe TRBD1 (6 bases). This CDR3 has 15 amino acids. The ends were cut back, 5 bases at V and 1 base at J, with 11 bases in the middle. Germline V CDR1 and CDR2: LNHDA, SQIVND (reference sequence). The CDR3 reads CASSSPRGTNEKLFF. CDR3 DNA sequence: TGTGCCAGTAGTTCGCCCAGGGGAACTAATGAAAAACTGTTTTTT.

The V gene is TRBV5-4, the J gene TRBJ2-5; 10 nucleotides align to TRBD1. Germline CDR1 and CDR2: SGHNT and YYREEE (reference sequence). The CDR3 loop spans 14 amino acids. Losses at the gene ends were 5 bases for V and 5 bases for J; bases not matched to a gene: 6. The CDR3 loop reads CASSRQGALETQYF. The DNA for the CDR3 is TGTGCCAGCAGTCGACAGGGGGCCTTGGAGACCCAGTACTTC.

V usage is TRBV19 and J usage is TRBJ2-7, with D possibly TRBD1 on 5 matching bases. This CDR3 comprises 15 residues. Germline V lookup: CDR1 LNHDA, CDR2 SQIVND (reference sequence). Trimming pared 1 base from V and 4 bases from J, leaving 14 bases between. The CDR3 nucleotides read TGTGCCAGTAGTATAGGAAAGGGGCCACTATACGAGCAGTACTTC. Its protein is CASSIGKGPLYEQYF.

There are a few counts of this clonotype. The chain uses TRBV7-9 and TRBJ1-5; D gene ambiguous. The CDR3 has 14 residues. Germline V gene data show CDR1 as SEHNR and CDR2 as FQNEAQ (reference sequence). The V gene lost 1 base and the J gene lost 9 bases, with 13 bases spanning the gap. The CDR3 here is CASSLGTTDGPQHF. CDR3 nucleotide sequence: TGTGCCAGCAGCTTAGGGACGACGGATGGGCCCCAGCATTTT.

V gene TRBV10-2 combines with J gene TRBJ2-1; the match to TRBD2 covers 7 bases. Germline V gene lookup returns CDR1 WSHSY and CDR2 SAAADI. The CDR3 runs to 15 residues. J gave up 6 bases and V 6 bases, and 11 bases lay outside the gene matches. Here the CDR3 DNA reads TGCGCCAGCAGAGAACTAGCGCGGGGGTTCAATGAGCAGTTCTTC. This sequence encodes CASRELARGFNEQFF.

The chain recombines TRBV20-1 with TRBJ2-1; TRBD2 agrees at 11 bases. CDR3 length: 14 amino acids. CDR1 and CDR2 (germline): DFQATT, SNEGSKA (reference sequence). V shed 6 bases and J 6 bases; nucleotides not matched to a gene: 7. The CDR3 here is CSAMTSGNVNEQFF. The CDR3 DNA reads TGCAGTGCCATGACTAGCGGGAACGTCAATGAGCAGTTCTTC.

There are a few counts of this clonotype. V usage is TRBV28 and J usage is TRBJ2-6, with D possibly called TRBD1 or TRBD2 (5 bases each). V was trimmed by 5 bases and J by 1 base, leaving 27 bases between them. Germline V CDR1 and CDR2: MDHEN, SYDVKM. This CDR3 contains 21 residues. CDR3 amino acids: CASSAPGTVKREWSGANVLTF. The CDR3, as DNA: TGTGCCAGCAGTGCTCCCGGGACGGTGAAGAGGGAATGGTCTGGGGCCAACGTCCTGACTTTC.

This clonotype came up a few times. The CDR3 here is CASSPGVRNTEAFF. The CDR3 DNA follows: TGTGCCAGCAGCCCAGGGGTTCGGAACACTGAAGCTTTCTTT. The J gene is TRBJ1-1, the V gene TRBV5-6; a possible D gene is TRBD1 (6 bases). The CDR3 extends over 14 amino acids. The V end was cut by 4 bases, the J end by 1 base, with 11 bases between. Germline lookup yields CDR1 SGHDT and CDR2 YYEEEE.

The CDR3 bases are TGTGCCAGCAGCCCGGAGCGGAATTCACCCCTCCACTTT. Amino acid sequence: CASSPERNSPLHF. This chain links TRBV5-6 with TRBJ1-6, with unresolved D. CDR1 is SGHDT, CDR2 YYEEEE, per germline. Trimming stripped 4 bases from V and 7 bases from J, with 9 bases between. This CDR3 spans 13 amino acids.

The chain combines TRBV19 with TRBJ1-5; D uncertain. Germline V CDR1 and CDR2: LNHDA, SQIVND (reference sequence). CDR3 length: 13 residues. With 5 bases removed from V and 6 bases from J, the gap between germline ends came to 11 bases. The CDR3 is CASSRTTGQPQHF. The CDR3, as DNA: TGTGCCAGTAGTCGGACCACCGGTCAGCCCCAGCATTTT.

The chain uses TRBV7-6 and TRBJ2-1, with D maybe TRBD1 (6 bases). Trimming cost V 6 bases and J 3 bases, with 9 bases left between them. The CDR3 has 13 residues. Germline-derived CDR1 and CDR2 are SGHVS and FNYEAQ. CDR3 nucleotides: TGTGCCAGCAGTCAGGACAGCTACAATGAGCAGTTCTTC. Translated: CASSQDSYNEQFF.

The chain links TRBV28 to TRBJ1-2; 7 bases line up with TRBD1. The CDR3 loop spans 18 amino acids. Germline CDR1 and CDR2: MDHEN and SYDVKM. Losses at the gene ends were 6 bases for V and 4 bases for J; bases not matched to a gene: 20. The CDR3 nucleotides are TGTGCCAGCAGACCCGACAGGGCCCTCCCTTGGGGCCTCTATGGCTACACCTTC. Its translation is CASRPDRALPWGLYGYTF.

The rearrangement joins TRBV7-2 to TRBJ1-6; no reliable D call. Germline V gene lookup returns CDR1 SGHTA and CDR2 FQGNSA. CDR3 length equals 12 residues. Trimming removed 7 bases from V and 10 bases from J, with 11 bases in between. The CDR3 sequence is CASTSSGSPLHF. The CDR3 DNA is TGTGCCAGCACCTCGTCGGGGTCACCCCTCCACTTT.

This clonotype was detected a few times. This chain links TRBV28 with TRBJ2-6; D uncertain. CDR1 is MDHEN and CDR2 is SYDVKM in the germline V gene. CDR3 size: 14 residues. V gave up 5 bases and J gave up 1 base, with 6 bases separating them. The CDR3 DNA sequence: TGTGCCAGCAGTCAGAGGTCTGGGGCCAACGTCCTGACTTTC. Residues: CASSQRSGANVLTF.

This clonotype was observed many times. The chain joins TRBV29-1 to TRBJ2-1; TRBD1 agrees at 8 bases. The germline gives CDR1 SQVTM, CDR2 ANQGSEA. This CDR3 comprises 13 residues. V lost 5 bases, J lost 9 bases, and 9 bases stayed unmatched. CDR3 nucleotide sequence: TGCAGCGTTCCCCCGGACAGGGTGGGTGAGCAGTTCTTC. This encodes CSVPPDRVGEQFF.

The CDR3 DNA follows: TGTGCCAGCAGCCCTGTTCCCGAATACGAGCAGTACTTC. Its protein is CASSPVPEYEQYF. The chain has TRBV7-2 and TRBJ2-7; D gene ambiguous. The CDR3 is 13 amino acids. V lost 5 bases to trimming and J lost 4 bases, with 12 bases between them. Germline CDR1 is SGHTA and CDR2 is FQGNSA.